The 26 T cell receptor beta chains presented below share a single source sample, sequenced in a study of early T cells in non-severe SARS-CoV-2 infection. MiXCR was run by TCRdb on the 5' RACE reads, yielding one entry per CDR3 protein. The table shows about 98,000 distinct CDR3 sequences, with 11% occurring only once. What was sequenced was whole blood. These receptors originate from an adult who was a healthcare worker with PCR-confirmed SARS-CoV-2 infection or an uninfected control (not recorded which).

This sequence joins TRBV4-1 and TRBJ1-1; possibly TRBD1 for D (5 bases). There are 14 residues in the CDR3. The ends were cut back, 1 base at V and 6 bases at J, with 12 bases in the middle. Germline V gene sequence: CDR1 MGHRA, CDR2 YSYEKL. The CDR3 here is CASSQGDEGAEAFF. The CDR3 bases are TGCGCCAGCAGCCAAGGGGACGAAGGGGCTGAAGCTTTCTTT.

This clonotype appeared many times. The gene calls are TRBV7-6 and TRBJ1-1; TRBD1 is a possible D gene (6 bases). Trimming took off 6 bases at V and 6 bases at J, with 14 bases between the two ends. Germline V CDR1 and CDR2: SGHVS, FNYEAQ. The CDR3 is made up of 13 amino acids. The CDR3 nucleotides are TGTGCCAGCAGTTTACAGGGATTACCTGAAGCTTTCTTT. Translating gives CASSLQGLPEAFF.

V gene TRBV7-9 combines with J gene TRBJ2-7; the D is unclear. The CDR3 loop spans 14 amino acids. Looked up from germline, CDR1 is SEHNR and CDR2 is FQNEAQ (reference sequence). Between the trimmed V and J ends, which lost 7 bases and 5 bases, there was a span of 18 bases. The CDR3 coding sequence is TGTGCCAGCAACTCCCCGAGTTGGTCTGACGAGCAGTACTTC. This sequence encodes CASNSPSWSDEQYF.

This clonotype occurred many times. The CDR3 region has the DNA TGTGCCAGCAGCTTAGGGAAGACTAGATACCGATACAATGAGCAGTTCTTC. Amino acids: CASSLGKTRYRYNEQFF. The chain links TRBV7-2 to TRBJ2-1; weak D call: TRBD2 (6 bases). The germline V gene has CDR1 SGHTA and CDR2 FQGNSA. The ends were cut back, 1 base at V and 4 bases at J, with 17 bases in the middle. The CDR3 is made up of 17 amino acids.

The chain uses TRBV20-1 and TRBJ2-1; D remains unclear. CDR1 DFQATT and CDR2 SNEGSKA come from the germline V gene (reference sequence). The CDR3 runs 13 residues. V lost 1 base to trimming and J lost 4 bases, with 8 bases between them. The CDR3, as DNA: TGCAGTGCTAGAGCCTCAGTATACAATGAGCAGTTCTTC. It yields the protein CSARASVYNEQFF.

The chain employs TRBV19 and TRBJ2-1; 9 bases are a match to TRBD1. Trimming cost V 10 bases and J 6 bases; bases outside gene matches: 7. Germline V gene sequence: CDR1 LNHDA, CDR2 SQIVND (reference sequence). This CDR3 region has 13 residues. In DNA form, the CDR3 reads TGTGCCACCTCCGGGACAGGGATCAATGAGCAGTTCTTC. Encoded protein: CATSGTGINEQFF.

This clonotype has ten or more counts. The chain links TRBV11-1 to TRBJ2-4; perhaps D is TRBD1 or TRBD2 (6 bases each). V was clipped by 1 base and J by 0 bases, with 10 bases between them. Germline V gene lookup returns CDR1 SGHAT and CDR2 FQDESV (reference sequence). CDR3 length: 16 residues. CDR3 loop: CASSLEQGLAKNIQYF. The CDR3 region has the DNA TGTGCCAGCAGCTTAGAACAGGGACTAGCCAAAAACATTCAGTACTTC.

This clonotype was observed many times. The V call is TRBV20-1, the J call TRBJ2-1; D is possibly TRBD2 (6 bases). V was shortened by 3 bases and J by 9 bases, with 15 bases between the two germline ends. The germline CDR1 and CDR2 sequences are DFQATT and SNEGSKA (reference sequence). The CDR3 runs 13 residues. The CDR3 nucleotides are TGCAGTGCTAGGAACACGGGAGCCCGTGAGCAGTTCTTC. It encodes CSARNTGAREQFF.

This clonotype has a count of ten or more. J is TRBJ1-1 and V is TRBV2; 12 nucleotides match TRBD1. The CDR3 is 14 residues long. V was clipped by 10 bases and J by 7 bases; unmatched bases: 10. The V gene's germline CDR1 is SNHLY and CDR2 FYNNEI. DNA of the CDR3: TGTGCCATTCCACCGGGACAGGGGGCCGGTGAAGCTTTCTTT. Translating gives CAIPPGQGAGEAFF.

V and J are TRBV20-1 and TRBJ2-3; D is perhaps TRBD1 or TRBD2 (5 bases each). The germline V gene has CDR1 DFQATT and CDR2 SNEGSKA (reference sequence). V was pared by 4 bases and J by 3 bases, with 8 bases between. The CDR3 length is 12 residues. The CDR3 here is CSATEGTDTQYF. The CDR3 DNA reads as TGCAGTGCTACCGAGGGGACAGATACGCAGTATTTT.

The chain employs TRBV20-1 and TRBJ2-2; D is unresolved. Germline V gene sequence: CDR1 DFQATT, CDR2 SNEGSKA (reference sequence). V was trimmed by 7 bases and J by 7 bases, leaving 10 bases between them. The CDR3 length is 11 residues. The CDR3 coding sequence is TGCAGTGTCATAAACCGCGGGGAGCTGTTTTTT. It yields the protein CSVINRGELFF.

Note on this clonotype: Germline is not matched at one junction end, which may reflect a read error. V is TRBV20-1 and J is TRBJ2-3; TRBD1 is a possible D gene (5 bases). This CDR3 region has 14 residues. CDR1 and CDR2 from the germline V gene are DFQATT and SNEGSKA (reference sequence). The CDR3 here is CSARDSPATHTQYF. CDR3 DNA sequence: TGCAGTGCTCGAGACAGTCCGGCAACCCATACGCAGTATTTT.

J is TRBJ2-3 and V is TRBV27, with no clear D. CDR3 length: 14 amino acids. CDR1 is MNHEY, CDR2 SMNVEV, per germline (reference sequence). Trimming cost V 5 bases and J 2 bases, with 11 bases left between them. CDR3 region: CASSPSLDTDTQYF. The DNA of the CDR3 is TGTGCCAGCAGTCCTTCCCTAGACACAGATACGCAGTATTTT.

Ten or more counts support this clonotype. This chain uses TRBV7-9 with TRBJ2-5; D is possibly TRBD1 (6 bases). Trimming took off 5 bases at V and 5 bases at J, with 21 bases between the two ends. Per the germline V gene, CDR1 is SEHNR and CDR2 is FQNEAQ (reference sequence). The CDR3 totals 16 residues. The CDR3 sequence: CASSKKGQSFEETQYF. As DNA, the CDR3 is TGTGCCAGCAGCAAAAAAGGACAGTCCTTCGAGGAGACCCAGTACTTC. The full variable domain, with the rest looked up from reference TRBV7-9 and TRBJ2-5, is DTGVSQNPRHKITKRGQNVTFRCDPISEHNRLYWYRQTLGQGPEFLTYFQNEAQLEKSRLLSDRFSAERPKGSFSTLEIQRTEQGDSAMYLCASSKKGQSFEETQYFGPGTRLLVL.

This clonotype was counted ten times or more. This chain uses TRBV23-1 with TRBJ2-6, with 9 bases lining up with TRBD1. TRBV23-1 counts as an open reading frame of uncertain function. The CDR3 spans 19 residues. V shed 4 bases and J 0 bases; nucleotides not matched to a gene: 10. The chain's CDR3 is CASSPAGQGSSSGANVLTF. The DNA of the CDR3 is TGCGCCAGCAGTCCAGCGGGACAGGGATCTAGCTCTGGGGCCAACGTCCTGACTTTC.

This clonotype was seen a handful of times. The CDR3 DNA follows: TGCAGCGTTGAAACCGTTTTCACTGAAGCTTTCTTT. Translation: CSVETVFTEAFF. V gene TRBV29-1 combines with J gene TRBJ1-1; unclear D gene. Germline assignment: CDR1 SQVTM and CDR2 ANQGSEA. The CDR3 covers 12 residues. The V gene lost 2 bases and the J gene lost 4 bases, with 8 bases spanning the gap.

This clonotype was picked up a small number of times. The J gene is TRBJ1-1, the V gene TRBV28, with a weak D call TRBD1 (6 bases). CDR3 length equals 15 residues. In germline, CDR1 is MDHEN, CDR2 SYDVKM. The V and J ends lost 3 bases and 1 base respectively, with 12 bases between them. The CDR3 reads CASSLAGAANTEAFF. The DNA for the CDR3 is TGTGCCAGCAGTTTGGCGGGGGCTGCGAACACTGAAGCTTTCTTT.

J is TRBJ2-5 and V is TRBV2; 13 positions agree with TRBD2. The CDR3 spans 16 residues. V trimming: 6 bases; J trimming: 1 base; junction bases outside the gene matches: 5. Germline-derived CDR1 and CDR2 are SNHLY and FYNNEI. The CDR3 DNA sequence: TGTGCCAGCAGCGCCGGGACTAGCGGGATCCAAGAGACCCAGTACTTC. Translating gives CASSAGTSGIQETQYF. Using reference TRBV2 and TRBJ2-5 for the parts outside the CDR3, the full variable domain is EPEVTQTPSHQVTQMGQEVILRCVPISNHLYFYWYRQILGQKVEFLVSFYNNEISEKSEIFDDQFSVERPDGSNFTLKIRSTKLEDSAMYFCASSAGTSGIQETQYFGPGTRLLVL.

This chain connects TRBV20-1 to TRBJ2-7; TRBD2 matches 14 bases. The length of the CDR3 is 14 residues. V shed 6 bases, J shed 5 bases, and the junction held 6 bases outside the gene matches. Germline V gives CDR1 DFQATT, CDR2 SNEGSKA (reference sequence). CDR3 amino acids: CSAVTSGRANEQYF. The CDR3 nucleotides are TGCAGTGCAGTGACTAGCGGGAGGGCCAACGAGCAGTACTTC.

This clonotype was found many times. The J gene is TRBJ1-2, the V gene TRBV25-1; no clear D gene. CDR1 is MGHDK, CDR2 SYGVNS, per germline. Trimming stripped 5 bases from V and 2 bases from J, with 15 bases between. CDR3 length equals 15 residues. This CDR3 is CASSPHTAKNYGYTF. CDR3 in DNA: TGTGCCAGCAGTCCCCACACGGCGAAAAACTATGGCTACACCTTC.

This clonotype appeared many times. The V and J genes are TRBV20-1 and TRBJ2-1, with 7 bases matching TRBD2. The CDR3 sequence is 15 residues long. The germline V gene has CDR1 DFQATT and CDR2 SNEGSKA (reference sequence). With 1 base clipped from V and 2 bases from J, the junction kept 5 bases outside the gene matches. The CDR3 loop reads CSARVKRDTYNEQFF. CDR3 DNA sequence: TGCAGTGCTAGAGTTAAGCGGGATACCTACAATGAGCAGTTCTTC.

The rearrangement joins TRBV7-9 to TRBJ2-7; D unresolved. Trimming took 7 bases from V and 2 from J, leaving 12 bases between them. Germline V gene data show CDR1 as SEHNR and CDR2 as FQNEAQ (reference sequence). The CDR3 totals 13 residues. The CDR3 sequence is CASTPGFPYEQYF. The CDR3, as DNA: TGTGCCAGCACCCCAGGATTCCCCTACGAGCAGTACTTC.

The chain is built from TRBV12-3 or TRBV12-4 and TRBJ2-3; no firm D call. The V and J ends lost 5 bases and 0 bases respectively, with 6 bases between them. The CDR3 is 13 residues long. As DNA, the CDR3 is TGTGCCAGCAGTAGATCTAGCACAGATACGCAGTATTTT. It encodes CASSRSSTDTQYF.

On this clonotype: This may be a read error, as it is one base from a much larger clone. This sequence joins TRBV6-2 or TRBV6-3 and TRBJ1-1; the D gene is possibly TRBD1 (5 bases). Germline V gene lookup returns CDR1 MNHEY and CDR2 SVGEGT. This CDR3 has 10 amino acids. Between the trimmed V and J ends, which lost 8 bases and 4 bases, there was a span of 5 bases. The CDR3 DNA reads TGTGCCAGCGGGGCCACTGAAGCTTTCTTT. Translating it yields CASGATEAFF.

The J gene is TRBJ1-6, the V gene TRBV7-2; TRBD1 is a possible D gene (5 bases). The CDR3 length is 13 residues. Trimming removed 4 bases from V and 7 bases from J, with 8 bases in between. The germline CDR1 and CDR2 sequences are SGHTA and FQGNSA. In nucleotides, the CDR3 is TGTGCCAGCAGCTCCGGGGCCAATTCACCCCTCCACTTT. Translating it yields CASSSGANSPLHF.

Many counts were recorded for this clonotype. The CDR3 DNA reads TGTGCCAGCAGCACCTTACTAGCGAACACCGGGGAGCTGTTTTTT. Its protein product is CASSTLLANTGELFF. V gene TRBV2 combines with J gene TRBJ2-2, with D perhaps matching TRBD2 (5 bases). This CDR3 region has 15 residues. Germline V gene sequence: CDR1 SNHLY, CDR2 FYNNEI. V lost 6 bases and J lost 0, with 11 bases in between.